The 32 T cell receptor beta chains presented below share a single source sample, sequenced in a study of blood T cell repertoires in COVID-19. Clones were read by immunoSEQ multiplex PCR, and TCRdb kept only the in-frame ones, dropping some. The sample shows some 150,000 clones, under 90% of them seen only once. The sequenced sample was peripheral blood. The receptor set was obtained from a woman older than 75 in a cohort sampled during active or convalescent COVID-19.

DNA for the CDR3: TGTGCCAGCAGCGTATCGAGGACAGGGGGCGCCTATGGCTACACCTTC. Translation gives CASSVSRTGGAYGYTF. This rearrangement joins TRBV9 to TRBJ1-2; 11 nucleotides line up with TRBD1. CDR3 length equals 16 residues. V was pared by 1 base and J by 4 bases, with 6 bases of the junction left unmatched. In germline, CDR1 is SGDLS, CDR2 YYNGEE.

Comments on this clone: Other nucleotide sequences from this sample produce the same CDR3. The genes are TRBV3-1 (or the pseudogene TRBV3-2) and TRBJ1-1; perhaps TRBD1 as D (5 bases). The CDR3 extends over 14 amino acids. Germline CDR1 LGHDT, CDR2 YNNKEL (reference sequence). V was clipped by 6 bases and J by 1 base, with 12 bases between them. The CDR3 DNA sequence: TGTGCCAGCAGTCGAGCGGGGGGGAACACTGAAGCTTTCTTT. It translates to CASSRAGGNTEAFF.

The DNA of the CDR3 is TGTGCCAGCAGCTTTACGGGGAGGCAGCCCCAGCATTTT. Translating gives CASSFTGRQPQHF. V is TRBV7-2 and J is TRBJ1-5; D remains ambiguous. This CDR3 comprises 13 residues. V was cut by 3 bases and J by 7 bases, with 10 bases left in between. Germline CDR1 is SGHTA and CDR2 is FQGNSA.

This clone was observed once. The V and J genes are TRBV10-3 and TRBJ1-2; tentative D call: TRBD1 (6 bases). This CDR3 region has 16 residues. Trimming removed 2 bases from V and 3 bases from J, with 16 bases in between. The germline gives CDR1 ENHRY, CDR2 SYGVKD. CDR3 bases: TGTGCCATCAGTGAGGCTCGGGGGGCTTTAGACTATGGCTACACCTTC. This encodes CAISEARGALDYGYTF.

This clone appeared many times. The chain links TRBV7-2 to TRBJ1-5; D perhaps matches TRBD1 (6 bases). Germline V gene data show CDR1 as SGHTA and CDR2 as FQGNSA. The CDR3 totals 15 residues. Trimming removed 1 base at V and 3 bases at J, with 10 bases between. The CDR3 nucleotides are TGTGCCAGCAGCTTAGATAGGGACATCAATCAGCCCCAGCATTTT. It translates to CASSLDRDINQPQHF.

This clone was counted between two and nine times. The rearrangement joins TRBV30 to TRBJ1-2, with 7 bases lining up with TRBD1. The CDR3 has 12 residues. Germline V CDR1 and CDR2: GTSNPN, SVGIG (reference sequence). Unmatched junction bases numbered 6, after V lost 3 bases and J lost 8 bases. CDR3 in amino acids: CAWSPRGYGYTF. Here the CDR3 DNA reads TGTGCCTGGAGCCCCAGGGGGTACGGCTACACCTTC.

This chain joins TRBV21-1 and TRBJ2-7; the table's D call, TRBD1, was not checked against the DNA. TRBV21-1 is described as a pseudogene. The CDR3 sequence is 14 residues long. The CDR3 sequence: CASSKYDRAYEQYV. The CDR3 bases are TGTGCCAGCAGCAAGTACGACAGGGCCTACGAGCAGTACGTC.

V is TRBV4-1 and J is TRBJ1-2; TRBD1 aligns across 7 bases. Looked up from germline, CDR1 is MGHRA and CDR2 is YSYEKL. The CDR3 extends over 16 amino acids. With 3 bases clipped from V and 5 bases from J, the junction kept 12 bases outside the gene matches. CDR3 sequence (DNA): TGCGCCAGCAGCCAGGGGTCCGGGACAGCGAATTATGGCTACACCTTC. It translates to CASSQGSGTANYGYTF.

The chain recombines TRBV6-6 with TRBJ1-5; 7 bases map to TRBD1. CDR1 MNHNY and CDR2 SVGAGI come from the germline V gene (reference sequence). V dropped 4 bases and J dropped 8; count of bases not matched to a gene: 8. The CDR3 totals 14 residues. The CDR3 coding sequence is TGTGCCAGCAGTTCCGCGACAGGGTTGAAGCCCCAGCATTTT. Residues: CASSSATGLKPQHF.

The chain joins TRBV4-1 to TRBJ2-3; TRBD2 agrees at 11 bases. The trim removed 1 base at V and 1 base at J, leaving 4 bases unmatched. CDR3 size: 17 residues. Germline CDR1 and CDR2: MGHRA and YSYEKL. CDR3 nucleotides: TGCGCCAGCAGCCAAGGTCTAGCGGGGGGACGCACAGATACGCAGTATTTT. Translation: CASSQGLAGGRTDTQYF.

The V call is TRBV6-1, the J call TRBJ2-5; 7 bases line up with TRBD2. The V segment lost 0 bases and the J segment 2 bases; nucleotides outside the gene matches: 6. Germline CDR1 reads MNHNS; CDR2 reads SASEGT. This CDR3 region has 16 residues. This CDR3 reads CASSEALRGVQETQYF. DNA for the CDR3: TGTGCCAGCAGTGAAGCGTTACGGGGGGTACAAGAGACCCAGTACTTC.

J is TRBJ1-2 and V is TRBV19; D may be TRBD1 (5 bases). CDR1 is LNHDA, CDR2 SQIVND, per germline (reference sequence). The CDR3 is 15 residues long. Trimming stripped 1 base from V and 3 bases from J, with 12 bases between. This chain's CDR3 is CASSIAGGIDYGYTF. The CDR3 DNA is TGTGCCAGTAGTATAGCGGGGGGGATAGACTATGGCTACACCTTC.

This clone was recorded only once. The chain combines TRBV3-1 (or the pseudogene TRBV3-2) with TRBJ2-1, with D possibly being TRBD1 (5 bases). Germline loops: CDR1 LGHDT, CDR2 YNNKEL (reference sequence). Trimming left V 4 bases short and J 10 bases short, with 11 bases between. This CDR3 spans 12 amino acids. The chain's CDR3 is CASSRKGREQFF. As DNA, the CDR3 is TGTGCCAGCAGCCGAAAGGGGCGGGAGCAGTTCTTC.

V and J are TRBV28 and TRBJ1-1, with D uncertain. Germline values: CDR1 MDHEN, CDR2 SYDVKM. Trimming removed 5 bases at V and 9 bases at J, with 13 bases between. This CDR3 comprises 12 residues. CDR3 coding DNA: TGTGCCAGCAGTAGACCGGAGGGAAAAGCTTTCTTT. It is translated as CASSRPEGKAFF.

On this clone itself: One end of the junction fails to match germline, which may point to a read error. V gene TRBV5-4 combines with J gene TRBJ1-1; possibly TRBD1 for D (5 bases). The CDR3 has 13 amino acids. Germline V lookup: CDR1 SGHNT, CDR2 YYREEE (reference sequence). CDR3 sequence reads: CASSLDLDTEAFF. The CDR3 DNA reads TGTGCCAGCAGCTTGGATTTGGACACAGAAGCTTTCTTT.

V gene TRBV12-3 or TRBV12-4 combines with J gene TRBJ1-5; D gene unclear. Trimming removed 3 bases at V and 4 bases at J, with 7 bases between. This CDR3 has 13 amino acids. The CDR3 coding sequence is TGTGCCAGCAGTTTGACAAAAAATCAGCCCCAGCATTTT. It codes for CASSLTKNQPQHF.

This clone is medium-sized by share. The chain combines TRBV5-5 with TRBJ2-7, with 9 bases identical to TRBD1. Germline values: CDR1 SGHKS, CDR2 YYEKEE (reference sequence). Trimming cost V 2 bases and J 9 bases; bases outside gene matches: 12. The CDR3 sequence is 15 residues long. CDR3 sequence reads: CASSLGQGLQYGQYV. The CDR3, as DNA: TGTGCCAGCAGCTTAGGACAGGGGCTTCAGTATGGGCAGTACGTC.

The chain joins TRBV5-4 to TRBJ1-1; 8 bases align to TRBD1. J gave up 4 bases and V 3 bases, and 8 bases lay outside the gene matches. Germline V gene lookup returns CDR1 SGHNT and CDR2 YYREEE (reference sequence). The CDR3 has 15 residues. CDR3 region: CASSWDRLGSTEAFF. The CDR3 nucleotides are TGTGCCAGCAGCTGGGACAGGTTAGGGTCCACTGAAGCTTTCTTT.

The chain couples TRBV28 to TRBJ1-5, with no clear D. This CDR3 has 12 amino acids. Germline CDR1 reads MDHEN; CDR2 reads SYDVKM. Deletions cut 2 bases from V and 7 bases from J, with 6 bases between. Here the CDR3 DNA reads TGTGCCAGCAGTTTAATGAGCCAGCCCCAGCATTTT. It specifies CASSLMSQPQHF.

This clone was recorded once. The rearrangement joins TRBV7-9 to TRBJ2-6; the D gene is possibly TRBD2 (5 bases). V lost 7 bases to trimming and J lost 0 bases, with 13 bases between them. The CDR3 length is 16 residues. Germline-derived CDR1 and CDR2 are SEHNR and FQNEAQ (reference sequence). This CDR3 reads CASMRRETSGANVLTF. The CDR3 coding sequence is TGTGCCAGCATGAGACGGGAAACCTCTGGGGCCAACGTCCTGACTTTC.

The rearrangement links TRBV3-1 (or the pseudogene TRBV3-2) to TRBJ2-5; D possibly corresponds to TRBD2 (5 bases). CDR1 is LGHDT, CDR2 YNNKEL, per germline (reference sequence). The CDR3 extends over 14 amino acids. The ends were cut back, 4 bases at V and 2 bases at J, with 11 bases in the middle. CDR3 loop: CASSLPRLQETQYF. CDR3 in DNA: TGTGCCAGCAGCCTCCCCAGACTACAAGAGACCCAGTACTTC.

The gene calls are TRBV5-1 and TRBJ1-5, with unresolved D. Germline values: CDR1 SGHRS, CDR2 YFSETQ. Trimming cost V 7 bases and J 7 bases, with 6 bases left between them. The CDR3 consists of 10 residues. The CDR3 reads CASCQQPQHF. The DNA of the CDR3 is TGCGCCAGCTGCCAGCAGCCCCAGCATTTT.

A note on this clone: Other DNA sequences in the same sample also yield this CDR3. The chain has TRBV6-6 and TRBJ1-1; possible D gene TRBD1, 5 bases. The CDR3 is made up of 15 amino acids. Trimming pared 2 bases from V and 0 bases from J, leaving 10 bases between. Germline V gene data show CDR1 as MNHNY and CDR2 as SVGAGI (reference sequence). CDR3 DNA sequence: TGTGCCAGCAGTTACGGGGGGGGGTTGAACACTGAAGCTTTCTTT. This codes for CASSYGGGLNTEAFF.

The V and J genes are TRBV12-3 or TRBV12-4 and TRBJ1-1; 7 bases map to TRBD1. The J segment lost 5 bases and the V segment lost 8 bases, leaving 8 bases of the junction unmatched. The CDR3 is 13 amino acids. CDR3 coding DNA: TGTGCCAGCTCCCAAACAGGGGAGACTGAAGCTTTCTTT. Its translation: CASSQTGETEAFF.

The rearrangement joins TRBV2 to TRBJ2-7, with no clear D. V was clipped by 4 bases and J by 4 bases, with 5 bases between them. There are 11 residues in the CDR3. CDR1 and CDR2 from the germline V gene are SNHLY and FYNNEI. The CDR3 nucleotides read TGTGCCAGCAGTGGGCAATACGAGCAGTACTTC. Its translation is CASSGQYEQYF.

The CDR3 loop is CASSPVPGGYTF. The CDR3, as DNA: TGTGCCAGTAGTCCGGTCCCCGGGGGCTACACCTTC. The gene calls are TRBV19 and TRBJ1-2; D is undetermined. Trimming pared 5 bases from V and 8 bases from J, leaving 12 bases between. Germline CDR1 and CDR2: LNHDA and SQIVND (reference sequence). CDR3 length: 12 amino acids.

The chain couples TRBV10-3 to TRBJ2-3; 8 bases match TRBD2. Germline assignment: CDR1 ENHRY and CDR2 SYGVKD. V was clipped by 7 bases and J by 10 bases; unmatched bases: 16. The CDR3 spans 15 residues. The CDR3 coding sequence is TGTGCCATCACCAAAACTAGCGGCCACGGTGCGGCGCAGTATTTT. Residues: CAITKTSGHGAAQYF.

V usage is TRBV5-1 and J usage is TRBJ1-2; possibly TRBD1 for D (5 bases). The V end lost 1 base, the J end lost 1 base, and 11 bases lay between the germline ends. In germline, CDR1 is SGHRS, CDR2 YFSETQ. The CDR3 sequence is 15 residues long. CDR3 nucleotide sequence: TGCGCCAGCAGCTTGTCCCCGGGGGTTAACTATGGCTACACCTTC. It encodes CASSLSPGVNYGYTF.

The genes are TRBV12-5 and TRBJ2-7, with 10 bases aligning to TRBD1. With 0 bases clipped from V and 5 bases from J, the junction kept 13 bases outside the gene matches. CDR1 is LGHNT and CDR2 is FRNRAP in the germline V gene. The CDR3 covers 18 residues. The DNA of the CDR3 is TGTGCTAGTGGTTTGGTCCGAATACTCGGGGACAGGGGTCACGAGCAGTACTTC. Amino acid sequence: CASGLVRILGDRGHEQYF.

The CDR3 reads CATSSGRTSQETQYF. The CDR3 region has the DNA TGTGCCACCAGTAGCGGAAGGACGTCACAAGAGACCCAGTACTTC. The chain employs TRBV24-1 and TRBJ2-5; D might be TRBD2 (5 bases). There are 15 residues in the CDR3. V gave up 6 bases and J gave up 2 bases, with 15 bases separating them. Germline V gene sequence: CDR1 KGHDR, CDR2 SFDVKD.

The chain is built from TRBV18 and TRBJ2-3, with TRBD1 as a possible D gene (6 bases). CDR1 and CDR2 (germline): KGHSH, LQKENI. The CDR3 length is 14 residues. The V end lost 1 base, the J end lost 6 bases, and 11 bases lay between the germline ends. The CDR3 DNA is TGTGCCAGCTCACCACAACAGGGTGCCGATACGCAGTATTTT. It codes for CASSPQQGADTQYF.

J is TRBJ1-2 and V is TRBV2; D not certain. The CDR3 runs to 13 residues. Germline assignment: CDR1 SNHLY and CDR2 FYNNEI. Trimming shortened V by 6 bases and J by 0 bases, and 8 bases separated the two germline ends. The DNA for the CDR3 is TGTGCCAGCAGGGAGGAGCCTAACTATGGCTACACCTTC. Protein: CASREEPNYGYTF.